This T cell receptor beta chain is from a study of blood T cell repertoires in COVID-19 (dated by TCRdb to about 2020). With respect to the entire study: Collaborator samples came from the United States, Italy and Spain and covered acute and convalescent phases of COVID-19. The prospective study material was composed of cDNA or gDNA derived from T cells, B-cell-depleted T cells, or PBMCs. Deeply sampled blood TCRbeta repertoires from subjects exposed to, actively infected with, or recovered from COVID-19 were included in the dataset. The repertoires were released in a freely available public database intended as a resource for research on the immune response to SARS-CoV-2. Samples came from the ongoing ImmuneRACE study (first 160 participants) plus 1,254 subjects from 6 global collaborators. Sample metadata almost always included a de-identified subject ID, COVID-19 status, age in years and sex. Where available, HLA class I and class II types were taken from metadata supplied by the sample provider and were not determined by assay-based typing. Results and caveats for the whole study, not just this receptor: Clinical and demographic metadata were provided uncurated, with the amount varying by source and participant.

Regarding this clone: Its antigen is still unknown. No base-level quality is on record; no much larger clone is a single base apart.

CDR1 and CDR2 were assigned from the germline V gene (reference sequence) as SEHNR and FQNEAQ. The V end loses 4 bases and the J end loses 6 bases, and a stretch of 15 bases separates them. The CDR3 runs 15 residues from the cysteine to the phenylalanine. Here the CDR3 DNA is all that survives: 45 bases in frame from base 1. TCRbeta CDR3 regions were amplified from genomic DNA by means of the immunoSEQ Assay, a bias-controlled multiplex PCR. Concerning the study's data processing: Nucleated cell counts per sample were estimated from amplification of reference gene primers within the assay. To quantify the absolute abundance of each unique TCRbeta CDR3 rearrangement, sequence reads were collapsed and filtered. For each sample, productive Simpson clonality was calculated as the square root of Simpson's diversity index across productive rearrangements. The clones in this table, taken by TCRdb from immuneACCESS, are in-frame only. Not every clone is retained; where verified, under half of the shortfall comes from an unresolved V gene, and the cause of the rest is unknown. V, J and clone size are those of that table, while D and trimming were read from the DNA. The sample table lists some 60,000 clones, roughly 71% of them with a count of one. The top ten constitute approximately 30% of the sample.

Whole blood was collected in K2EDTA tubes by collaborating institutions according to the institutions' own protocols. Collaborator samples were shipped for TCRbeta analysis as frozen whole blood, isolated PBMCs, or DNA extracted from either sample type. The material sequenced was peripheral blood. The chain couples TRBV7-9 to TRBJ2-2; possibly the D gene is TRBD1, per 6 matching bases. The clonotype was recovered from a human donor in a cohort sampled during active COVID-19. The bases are TGTGCCAGCAGCTCCAAGGGGGTATTGGCCGGGGAGCTGTTTTTT. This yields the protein CASSSKGVLAGELFF.